These 27 T cell receptor beta chains were sequenced from one sample in a study of T cells in narcolepsy. Assay: immunoSEQ multiplex PCR; the TCRdb copy retains only in-frame clones and omits some. The sample holds about 24,000 clones; 81% are singletons and the top ten take 4.2%. Sequencing was carried out using memory (CD45RA-) CD4+ T cells from blood. These receptor sequences come from a human donor in good health.

This chain's CDR3 is CASSLDRGGGDTQYF. In DNA form, the CDR3 reads TGTGCCAGCAGCTTAGACCGGGGGGGCGGAGATACGCAGTATTTT. The J gene is TRBJ2-3, the V gene TRBV7-2, with 8 bases matching TRBD2. Looked up from germline, CDR1 is SGHTA and CDR2 is FQGNSA. V shed 1 base and J 5 bases; nucleotides not matched to a gene: 5. CDR3 length: 15 residues.

This clone occurred once. Other DNA sequences in the same sample also yield this CDR3. V is TRBV19 and J is TRBJ2-1; possibly TRBD1 or TRBD2 for D (5 bases each). This CDR3 has 15 amino acids. V gave up 5 bases and J gave up 9 bases, with 20 bases separating them. CDR1 and CDR2 (germline): LNHDA, SQIVND (reference sequence). CDR3 nucleotide sequence: TGTGCCAGTAGTCCGCACTCGGGGACGGGGAGTGAGCAGTTCTTC. Its protein product is CASSPHSGTGSEQFF.

The chain combines TRBV7-8 with TRBJ2-7; D not certain. Trimming left V 3 bases short and J 4 bases short, with 10 bases between. Germline assignment: CDR1 SGHVS and CDR2 FQNEAQ. The CDR3 contains 13 residues. The CDR3, as DNA: TGTGCCAGCAGCTTCTCCTCACAGTACGAGCAGTACTTC. Translation: CASSFSSQYEQYF.

The V gene is TRBV4-1, the J gene TRBJ1-3; D unclear. V lost 2 bases and J 2 bases, leaving 7 bases between the germline ends. The length of the CDR3 is 14 residues. Per germline, CDR1 MGHRA and CDR2 YSYEKL. The CDR3 loop is CASSQITAGNTIYF. The DNA for the CDR3 is TGCGCCAGCAGCCAAATTACAGCTGGAAACACCATATATTTT.

V gene TRBV6-1 combines with J gene TRBJ2-5, with D perhaps matching TRBD1 (5 bases). The J call may be incorrect, as the DNA end agrees better with TRBJ2-7. This CDR3 comprises 13 residues. Germline V gives CDR1 MNHNS, CDR2 SASEGT. The CDR3, as DNA: TGTGCCAGCAGGGACACTTGGACCTACGAGCAGTACTTC. It yields the protein CASRDTWTYEQYF.

This clone has only one observation. The chain couples TRBV7-2 to TRBJ2-6; 7 bases are a match to TRBD2. CDR3 length equals 16 residues. CDR1 and CDR2 from the germline V gene are SGHTA and FQGNSA. The trim removed 3 bases at V and 0 bases at J, leaving 2 bases unmatched. CDR3 nucleotides: TGTGCCAGCAGCTTCGGCGGGGGCTCTGGGGCCAACGTCCTGACTTTC. Translated, it gives CASSFGGGSGANVLTF.

The CDR3 DNA reads TGTGCCACCAGGAAAGAGTACACCGGGGAGCTGTTTTTT. Translation: CATRKEYTGELFF. The chain uses TRBV15 and TRBJ2-2; no firm D call. Deletions cut 6 bases from V and 3 bases from J, with 8 bases between. The CDR3 extends over 13 amino acids. Germline assignment: CDR1 LNHNV and CDR2 YYDKDF (reference sequence).

The genes are TRBV5-8 and TRBJ1-4; D is undetermined. The CDR3 sequence is 17 residues long. Germline V gives CDR1 SGHTS, CDR2 YDEGEE. V shed 4 bases and J shed 0 bases, with 16 bases lying between them. The CDR3 DNA reads TGTGCCAGCAGCCTGGATCGGGGTACTGCAACTAATGAAAAACTGTTTTTT. Amino acid sequence: CASSLDRGTATNEKLFF. Full variable domain (rest looked up from reference TRBV5-8 and TRBJ1-4): EAGVTQSPTHLIKTRGQQATLRCSPISGHTSVYWYQQALGLGLQFLLWYDEGEERNRGNFPPRFSGRQFPNYSSELNVNALELEDSALYLCASSLDRGTATNEKLFFGSGTQLSVL.

The chain joins TRBV7-8 to TRBJ1-5, with D unresolved. Germline values: CDR1 SGHVS, CDR2 FQNEAQ. The CDR3 is 13 residues long. V lost 10 bases and J 4 bases, leaving 14 bases between the germline ends. The CDR3 region is CATGSGRNQPQHF. The CDR3 nucleotides read TGTGCCACCGGATCGGGGAGGAATCAGCCCCAGCATTTT.

J is TRBJ1-1 and V is TRBV11-3; a weak D match, TRBD1 (5 bases). Germline CDR1 is SGHNT and CDR2 is YENEEA. Trimming took 0 bases from V and 1 from J, leaving 12 bases between them. The CDR3 runs 16 residues. Here the CDR3 DNA reads TGTGCCAGCAGCTTAGATTCATGGCAGGGGAACACTGAAGCTTTCTTT. Its translation is CASSLDSWQGNTEAFF.

This clone showed up just a few times. The chain uses TRBV6-5 and TRBJ2-7, with D tentatively TRBD1 (6 bases). Germline CDR1 reads MNHEY; CDR2 reads SVGAGI. Deletions cut 8 bases from V and 0 bases from J, with 14 bases between. This CDR3 spans 14 amino acids. CDR3 sequence (DNA): TGTGCCAGCTCTGGGACATTTCACTCCTACGAGCAGTACTTC. Translating it yields CASSGTFHSYEQYF.

The J gene is TRBJ1-2, the V gene TRBV6-6; 7 bases are shared with TRBD1. The CDR3 has 15 amino acids. Per germline, CDR1 MNHNY and CDR2 SVGAGI (reference sequence). V lost 2 bases to trimming and J lost 2 bases; unmatched junction nucleotides: 5. The CDR3 sequence is CASSYGQGENYGYTF. CDR3 coding DNA: TGTGCCAGCAGTTACGGGCAGGGGGAAAACTATGGCTACACCTTC.

This clone was seen just once. V and J are TRBV18 and TRBJ2-1, with 9 bases lining up with TRBD2. The germline V gene encodes CDR1 KGHSH and CDR2 LQKENI. V was clipped by 2 bases and J by 12 bases; unmatched bases: 8. The CDR3 loop spans 14 amino acids. The CDR3 spells CASSPGASGDGQFF. For the CDR3, the DNA is TGTGCCAGCTCACCAGGGGCTAGCGGGGACGGGCAGTTCTTC.

The chain is built from TRBV5-1 and TRBJ2-1, with 7 bases that match TRBD2. V shed 2 bases and J 8 bases; nucleotides not matched to a gene: 7. This CDR3 is 14 amino acids long. Germline CDR1 reads SGHRS; CDR2 reads YFSETQ. The CDR3 is CASSFQEGRDEQFF. The CDR3, as DNA: TGCGCCAGCAGCTTCCAGGAGGGGAGGGATGAGCAGTTCTTC.

The rearrangement joins TRBV14 to TRBJ2-6; a weak D match, TRBD1 (5 bases). Trimming stripped 2 bases from V and 0 bases from J, with 11 bases between. The CDR3 has 17 residues. Germline lookup yields CDR1 SGHDN and CDR2 FVKESK. The CDR3 DNA is TGTGCCAGCAGCCAAAAACTCAGGGTCTCTGGGGCCAACGTCCTGACTTTC. Translated: CASSQKLRVSGANVLTF.

V and J are TRBV6-6 and TRBJ2-3; D may be TRBD1 or TRBD2 (5 bases each). Trimming removed 2 bases from V and 5 bases from J, with 14 bases in between. Germline loops: CDR1 MNHNY, CDR2 SVGAGI (reference sequence). The CDR3 extends over 15 amino acids. CDR3 sequence: CASSYNTRGRDTQYF. As DNA, the CDR3 is TGTGCCAGCAGTTACAACACTAGGGGTCGAGATACGCAGTATTTT.

The V gene is TRBV28, the J gene TRBJ2-3; 13 nucleotides line up with TRBD2. The CDR3 totals 16 residues. Trimming cost V 3 bases and J 3 bases; bases outside gene matches: 3. CDR1 and CDR2 from the germline V gene are MDHEN and SYDVKM. The chain's CDR3 is CASSFRGLAGTDTQYF. CDR3 nucleotide sequence: TGTGCCAGCAGTTTTAGGGGACTAGCGGGGACAGATACGCAGTATTTT.

This chain links TRBV29-1 with TRBJ1-2; 7 positions match TRBD1. Trimming removed 5 bases from V and 6 bases from J; junction bases left unmatched: 3. CDR1 and CDR2 (germline): SQVTM, ANQGSEA. CDR3 length: 11 residues. CDR3 nucleotide sequence: TGCAGCGTTATGACAGGGAATGGCTACACCTTC. This encodes CSVMTGNGYTF.

The chain recombines TRBV18 with TRBJ2-7, with 7 bases lining up with TRBD2. The trim removed 1 base at V and 2 bases at J, leaving 14 bases unmatched. Germline V gene sequence: CDR1 KGHSH, CDR2 LQKENI. This CDR3 contains 18 residues. The CDR3 spells CASSPLGASREGTYEQYF. CDR3 coding DNA: TGTGCCAGCTCACCACTTGGAGCATCCAGGGAGGGTACCTACGAGCAGTACTTC.

This clone was seen just once. This chain uses TRBV5-4 with TRBJ2-1; D is possibly TRBD1 or TRBD2 (6 bases each). The CDR3 sequence is 15 residues long. Germline CDR1 SGHNT, CDR2 YYREEE (reference sequence). V lost 7 bases to trimming and J lost 4 bases, with 18 bases between them. The CDR3 nucleotides read TGTGCCAGCTCCCAAGGGGGGACGGCATACAATGAGCAGTTCTTC. Translation gives CASSQGGTAYNEQFF.

The chain links TRBV6-1 to TRBJ2-5, with TRBD1 as a possible D gene (5 bases). Germline lookup yields CDR1 MNHNS and CDR2 SASEGT. Trimming cost V 6 bases and J 3 bases, with 17 bases left between them. The CDR3 sequence is 15 residues long. The CDR3 DNA reads as TGTGCCAGCAGCCCCATGATTGGACAAAAAGAGACCCAGTACTTC. It specifies CASSPMIGQKETQYF.

The rearrangement joins TRBV6-1 to TRBJ2-3, with D uncertain. There are 14 residues in the CDR3. CDR1 and CDR2 from the germline V gene are MNHNS and SASEGT. Trimming removed 5 bases at V and 6 bases at J, with 15 bases between. CDR3: CASSLTFPPDTQYF. The CDR3 coding sequence is TGTGCCAGCAGTCTTACCTTCCCCCCCGATACGCAGTATTTT.

This clone was seen a single time. The CDR3: CASSDGSYEQYF. The CDR3 DNA sequence: TGCGCCAGCAGCGACGGCAGCTACGAGCAGTACTTC. The chain joins TRBV5-1 to TRBJ2-7; D is ambiguous. CDR3 length equals 12 residues. Trimming took off 4 bases at V and 3 bases at J, with 8 bases between the two ends. Germline V lookup: CDR1 SGHRS, CDR2 YFSETQ.

Only one count was recorded for this clone. The chain couples TRBV4-2 to TRBJ1-5; 8 bases fit TRBD1. The CDR3 has 15 residues. The V segment lost 5 bases and the J segment 6 bases; nucleotides outside the gene matches: 9. Germline lookup yields CDR1 LGHNA and CDR2 YNFKEQ. The CDR3 bases are TGTGCCAGCAGCGCGTCGGACAGGGAGAGTCAGCCCCAGCATTTT. As protein: CASSASDRESQPQHF.

J is TRBJ1-2 and V is TRBV5-1; no firm D call. Germline lookup yields CDR1 SGHRS and CDR2 YFSETQ. The CDR3 consists of 13 residues. Trimming took 2 bases from V and 6 from J, leaving 11 bases between them. The CDR3 region is CASSFGGDHGYTF. Written as DNA, the CDR3 is TGCGCCAGCAGCTTTGGAGGAGACCATGGCTACACCTTC.

V is TRBV2 and J is TRBJ1-2, with 9 nucleotides matching TRBD1. The CDR3 covers 16 residues. Germline lookup yields CDR1 SNHLY and CDR2 FYNNEI. J gave up 2 bases and V 6 bases, and 10 bases lay outside the gene matches. As DNA, the CDR3 is TGTGCCAGCAGCGTGGGACAGGGAAGTTTGAACTATGGCTACACCTTC. As protein: CASSVGQGSLNYGYTF.

The J gene is TRBJ2-7, the V gene TRBV30; a possible D gene is TRBD2 (7 bases). The CDR3 is 13 residues long. Germline values: CDR1 GTSNPN, CDR2 SVGIG (reference sequence). In DNA form, the CDR3 reads TGTGCTGCTACAGGGCGCGGGGGCCACGAGCAGTACTTC. It yields the protein CAATGRGGHEQYF.